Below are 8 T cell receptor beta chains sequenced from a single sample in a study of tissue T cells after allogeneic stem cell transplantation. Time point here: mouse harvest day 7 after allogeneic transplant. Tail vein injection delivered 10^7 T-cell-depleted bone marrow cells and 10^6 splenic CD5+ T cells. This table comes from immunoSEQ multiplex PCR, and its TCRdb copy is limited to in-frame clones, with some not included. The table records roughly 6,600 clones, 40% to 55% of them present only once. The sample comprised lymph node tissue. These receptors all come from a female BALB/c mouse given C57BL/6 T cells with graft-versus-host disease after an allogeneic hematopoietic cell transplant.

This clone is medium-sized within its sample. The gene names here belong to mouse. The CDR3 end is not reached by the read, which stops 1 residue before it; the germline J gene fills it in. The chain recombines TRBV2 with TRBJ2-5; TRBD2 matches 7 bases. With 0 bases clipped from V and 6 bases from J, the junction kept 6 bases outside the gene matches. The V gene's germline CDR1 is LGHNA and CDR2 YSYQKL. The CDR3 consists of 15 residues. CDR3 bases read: TGTGCCAGCAGCCAAGATGGGGGGAAGGGCGACACCCAGTAC. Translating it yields CASSQDGGKGDTQY. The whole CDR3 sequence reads CASSQDGGKGDTQYF.

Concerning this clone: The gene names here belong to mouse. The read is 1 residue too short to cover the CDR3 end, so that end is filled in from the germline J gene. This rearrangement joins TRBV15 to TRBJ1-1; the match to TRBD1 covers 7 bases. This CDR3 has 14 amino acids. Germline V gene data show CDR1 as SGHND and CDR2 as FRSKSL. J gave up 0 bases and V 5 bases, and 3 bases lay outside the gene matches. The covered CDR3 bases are TGTGCCAGCAGTCGACAGGGACCAAACACAGAAGTCTTC. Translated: CASSRQGPNTEVF. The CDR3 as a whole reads CASSRQGPNTEVFF. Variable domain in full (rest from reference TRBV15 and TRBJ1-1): DAGVTQTPRHEVAEKGQTIILKCEPVSGHNDLFWYRQTKIQGLELLSYFRSKSLMEDGGAFKDRFKAEMLNSSFSTLKIQPTEPKDSAVYLCASSRQGPNTEVFFGKGTRLTVV.

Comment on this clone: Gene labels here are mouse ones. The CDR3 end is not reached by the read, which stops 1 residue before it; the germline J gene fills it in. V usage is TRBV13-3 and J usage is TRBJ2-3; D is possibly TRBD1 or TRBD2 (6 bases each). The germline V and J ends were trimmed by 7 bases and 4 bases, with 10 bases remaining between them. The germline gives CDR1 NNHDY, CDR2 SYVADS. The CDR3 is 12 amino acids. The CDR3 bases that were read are TGTGCCAGCCTGGGGACACCAGAAACGCTGTAT. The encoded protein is CASLGTPETLY. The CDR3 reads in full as CASLGTPETLYF.

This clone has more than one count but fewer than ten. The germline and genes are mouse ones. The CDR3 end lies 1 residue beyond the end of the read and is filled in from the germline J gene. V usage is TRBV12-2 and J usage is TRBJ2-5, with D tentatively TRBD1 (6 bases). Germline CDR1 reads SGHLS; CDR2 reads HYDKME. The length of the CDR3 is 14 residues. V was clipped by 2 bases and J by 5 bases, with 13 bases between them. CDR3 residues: CASSPTGSGDTQYF. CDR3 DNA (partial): TGTGCCAGCTCTCCTACAGGGTCGGGAGACACCCAGTAC.

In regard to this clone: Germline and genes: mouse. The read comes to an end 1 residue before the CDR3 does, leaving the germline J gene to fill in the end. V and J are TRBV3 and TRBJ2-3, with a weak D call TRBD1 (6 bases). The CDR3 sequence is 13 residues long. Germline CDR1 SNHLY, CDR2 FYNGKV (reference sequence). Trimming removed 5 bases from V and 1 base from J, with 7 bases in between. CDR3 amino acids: CASSEGGAETLYF. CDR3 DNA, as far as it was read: TGTGCCAGCAGCGAGGGGGGTGCAGAAACGCTGTAT. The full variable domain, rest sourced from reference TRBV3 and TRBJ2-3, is GPKVLQIPSHQIIDMGQMVTLNCDPVSNHLYFYWYKQILGQQMEFLVNFYNGKVMEKSKLFKDQFSVERPDGSYFTLKIQPTALEDSAVYFCASSEGGAETLYFGSGTRLTVL.

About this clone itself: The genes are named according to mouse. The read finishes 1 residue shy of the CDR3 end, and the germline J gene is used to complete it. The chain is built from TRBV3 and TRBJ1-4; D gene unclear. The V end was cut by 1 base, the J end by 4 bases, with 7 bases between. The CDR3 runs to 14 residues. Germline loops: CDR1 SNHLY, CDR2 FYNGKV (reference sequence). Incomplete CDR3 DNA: TGTGCCAGCAGCTTAGAAGTGGACAACGAAAGATTATTT. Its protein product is CASSLEVDNERLF. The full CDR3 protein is CASSLEVDNERLFF.

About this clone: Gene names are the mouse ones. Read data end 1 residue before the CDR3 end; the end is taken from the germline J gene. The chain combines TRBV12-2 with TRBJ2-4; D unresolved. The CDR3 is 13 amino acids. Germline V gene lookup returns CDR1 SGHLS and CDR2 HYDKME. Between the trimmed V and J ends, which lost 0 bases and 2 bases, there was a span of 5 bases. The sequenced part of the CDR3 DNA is TGTGCCAGCTCTCTCGACAATCAAAACACCTTGTAC. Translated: CASSLDNQNTLY. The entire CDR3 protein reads CASSLDNQNTLYF.

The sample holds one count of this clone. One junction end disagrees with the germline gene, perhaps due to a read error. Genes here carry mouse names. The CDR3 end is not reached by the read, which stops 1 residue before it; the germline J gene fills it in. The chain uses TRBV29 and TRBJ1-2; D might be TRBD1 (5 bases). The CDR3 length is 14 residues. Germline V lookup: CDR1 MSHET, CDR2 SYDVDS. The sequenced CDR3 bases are TGTGCCAGCAGTGATGGACACCCAAACTCCGACTACACC. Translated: CASSDGHPNSDYT. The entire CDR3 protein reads CASSDGHPNSDYTF.